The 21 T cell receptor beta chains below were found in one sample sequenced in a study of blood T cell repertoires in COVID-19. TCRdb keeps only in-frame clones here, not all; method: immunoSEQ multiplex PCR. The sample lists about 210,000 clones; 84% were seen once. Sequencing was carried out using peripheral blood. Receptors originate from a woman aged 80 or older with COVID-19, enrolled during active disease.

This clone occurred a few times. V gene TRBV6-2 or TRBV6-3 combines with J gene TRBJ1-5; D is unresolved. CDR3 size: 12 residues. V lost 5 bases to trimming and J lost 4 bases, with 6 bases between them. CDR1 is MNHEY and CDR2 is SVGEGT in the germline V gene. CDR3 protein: CASSSPNQPQHF. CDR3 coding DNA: TGTGCCAGCAGTAGCCCTAATCAGCCCCAGCATTTT.

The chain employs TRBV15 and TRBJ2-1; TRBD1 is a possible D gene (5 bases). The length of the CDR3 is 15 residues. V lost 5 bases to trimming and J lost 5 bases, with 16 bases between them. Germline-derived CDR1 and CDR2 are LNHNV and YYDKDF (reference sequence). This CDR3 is CATSGQTMGNNEQFF. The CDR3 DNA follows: TGTGCCACCAGCGGACAAACCATGGGGAACAATGAGCAGTTCTTC.

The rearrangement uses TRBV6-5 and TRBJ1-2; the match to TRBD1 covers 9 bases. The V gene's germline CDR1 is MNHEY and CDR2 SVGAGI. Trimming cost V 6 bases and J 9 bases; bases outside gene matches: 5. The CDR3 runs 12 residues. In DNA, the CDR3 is TGTGCCAGCAGGGGACAGGGTGCGAGCTACACCTTC. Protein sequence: CASRGQGASYTF.

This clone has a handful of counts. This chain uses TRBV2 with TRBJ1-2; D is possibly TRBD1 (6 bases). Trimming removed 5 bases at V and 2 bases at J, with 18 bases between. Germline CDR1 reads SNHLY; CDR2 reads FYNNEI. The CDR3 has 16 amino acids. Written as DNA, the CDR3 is TGTGCCAGCAGTCCCAACATGGGGACAAGGAACTATGGCTACACCTTC. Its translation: CASSPNMGTRNYGYTF.

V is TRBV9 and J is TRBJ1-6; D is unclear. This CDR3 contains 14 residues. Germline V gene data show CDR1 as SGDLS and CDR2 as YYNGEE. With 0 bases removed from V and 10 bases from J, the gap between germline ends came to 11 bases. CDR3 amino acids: CASSVASGGSPLHF. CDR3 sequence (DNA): TGTGCCAGCAGCGTAGCTTCGGGCGGGTCACCCCTCCACTTT.

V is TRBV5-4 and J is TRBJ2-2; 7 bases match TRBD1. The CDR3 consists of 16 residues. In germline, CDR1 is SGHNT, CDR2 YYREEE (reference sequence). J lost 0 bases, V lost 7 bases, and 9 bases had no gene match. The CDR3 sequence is CASGFGQAANTGELFF. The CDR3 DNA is TGTGCCAGCGGATTCGGACAGGCCGCGAACACCGGGGAGCTGTTTTTT.

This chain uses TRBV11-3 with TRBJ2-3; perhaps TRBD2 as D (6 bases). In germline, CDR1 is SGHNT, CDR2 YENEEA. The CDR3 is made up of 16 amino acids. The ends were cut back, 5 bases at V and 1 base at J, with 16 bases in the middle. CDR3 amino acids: CASSPGLLGGTDTQYF. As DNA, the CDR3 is TGTGCCAGCAGCCCGGGACTGCTGGGGGGCACAGATACGCAGTATTTT.

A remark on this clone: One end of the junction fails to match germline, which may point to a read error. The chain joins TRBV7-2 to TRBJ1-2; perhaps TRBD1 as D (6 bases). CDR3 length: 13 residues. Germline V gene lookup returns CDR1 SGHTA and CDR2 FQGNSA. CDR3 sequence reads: CASSLGAGDGYTF. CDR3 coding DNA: TGTGCCAGCAGCTTAGGCGCAGGGGATGGTTACACCTTC.

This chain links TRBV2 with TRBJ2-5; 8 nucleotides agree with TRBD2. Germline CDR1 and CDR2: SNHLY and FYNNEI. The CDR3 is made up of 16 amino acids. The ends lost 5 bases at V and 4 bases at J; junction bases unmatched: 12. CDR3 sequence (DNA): TGTGCCAGCAGTACGGCCCTACGGGGGGGTCTAGAGACCCAGTACTTC. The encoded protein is CASSTALRGGLETQYF.

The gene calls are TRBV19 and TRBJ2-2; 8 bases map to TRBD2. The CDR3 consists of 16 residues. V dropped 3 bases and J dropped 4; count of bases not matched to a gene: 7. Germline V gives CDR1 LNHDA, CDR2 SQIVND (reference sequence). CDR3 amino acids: CASSIGGGTFTGELFF. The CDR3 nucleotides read TGTGCCAGTAGTATCGGCGGGGGGACATTCACCGGGGAGCTGTTTTTT.

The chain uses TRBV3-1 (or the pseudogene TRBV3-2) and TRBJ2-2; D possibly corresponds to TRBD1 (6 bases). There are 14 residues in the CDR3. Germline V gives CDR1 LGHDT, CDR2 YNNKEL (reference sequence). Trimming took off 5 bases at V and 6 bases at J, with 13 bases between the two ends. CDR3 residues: CASSKNRVAGELFF. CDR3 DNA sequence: TGTGCCAGCAGCAAGAACAGGGTAGCCGGGGAGCTGTTTTTT.

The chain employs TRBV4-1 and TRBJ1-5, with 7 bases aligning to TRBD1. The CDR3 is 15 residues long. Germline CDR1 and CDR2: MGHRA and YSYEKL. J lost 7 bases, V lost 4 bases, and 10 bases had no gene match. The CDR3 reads CASSLRQGLEQPQHF. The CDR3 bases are TGCGCCAGCAGCCTCAGACAGGGTTTAGAACAGCCCCAGCATTTT.

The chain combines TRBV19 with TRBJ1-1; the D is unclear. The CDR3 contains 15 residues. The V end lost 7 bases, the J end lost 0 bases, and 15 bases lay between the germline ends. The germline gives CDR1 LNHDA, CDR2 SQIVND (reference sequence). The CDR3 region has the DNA TGTGCCAGTACCGATCCGCGACACCTGAACACTGAAGCTTTCTTT. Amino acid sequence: CASTDPRHLNTEAFF.

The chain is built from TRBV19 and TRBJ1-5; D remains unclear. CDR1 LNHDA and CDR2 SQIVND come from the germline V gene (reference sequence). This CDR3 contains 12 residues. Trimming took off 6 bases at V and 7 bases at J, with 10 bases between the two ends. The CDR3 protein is CASREQNQPQHF. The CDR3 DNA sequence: TGTGCCAGTAGGGAACAGAACCAGCCCCAGCATTTT.

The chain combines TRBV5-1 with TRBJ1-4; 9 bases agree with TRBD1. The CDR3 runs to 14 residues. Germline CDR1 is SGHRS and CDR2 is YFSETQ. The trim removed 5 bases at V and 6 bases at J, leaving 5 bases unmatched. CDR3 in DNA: TGCGCCAGCAGTACAGGGGGCGCGTATGAAAAACTGTTTTTT. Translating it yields CASSTGGAYEKLFF.

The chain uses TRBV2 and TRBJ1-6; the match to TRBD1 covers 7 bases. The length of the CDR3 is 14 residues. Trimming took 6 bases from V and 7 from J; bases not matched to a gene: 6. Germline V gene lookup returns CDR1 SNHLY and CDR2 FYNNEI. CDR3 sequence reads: CASSSTGDNSPLHF. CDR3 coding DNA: TGTGCCAGCAGCTCAACAGGGGACAATTCACCCCTCCACTTT.

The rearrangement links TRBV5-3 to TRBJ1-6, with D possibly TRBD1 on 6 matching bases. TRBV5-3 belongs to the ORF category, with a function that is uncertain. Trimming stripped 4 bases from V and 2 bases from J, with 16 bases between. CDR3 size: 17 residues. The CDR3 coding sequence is TGTGCCAGAAGCCGAATGGGGCAGGGGCCCTATAATTCACCCCTCCACTTT. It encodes CARSRMGQGPYNSPLHF.

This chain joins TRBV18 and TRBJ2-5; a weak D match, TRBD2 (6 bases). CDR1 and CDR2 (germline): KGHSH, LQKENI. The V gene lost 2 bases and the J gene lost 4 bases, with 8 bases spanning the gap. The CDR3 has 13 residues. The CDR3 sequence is CASSPVEGETQYF. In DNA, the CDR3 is TGTGCCAGCTCACCAGTGGAGGGAGAGACCCAGTACTTC.

CDR3 coding DNA: TGTGCCAGCAGTGTCGCAGGGGAGTATGGCTACACCTTC. The encoded protein is CASSVAGEYGYTF. V is TRBV2 and J is TRBJ1-2, with D perhaps matching TRBD1 (6 bases). Trimming shortened V by 4 bases and J by 5 bases, and 11 bases separated the two germline ends. The CDR3 runs to 13 residues. Per the germline V gene, CDR1 is SNHLY and CDR2 is FYNNEI.

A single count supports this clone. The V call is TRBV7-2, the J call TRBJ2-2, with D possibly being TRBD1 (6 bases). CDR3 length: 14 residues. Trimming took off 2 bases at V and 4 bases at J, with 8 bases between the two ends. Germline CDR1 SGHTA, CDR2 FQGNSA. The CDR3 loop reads CASSLTGTTGELFF. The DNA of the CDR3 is TGTGCCAGCAGCTTAACAGGGACCACCGGGGAGCTGTTTTTT.

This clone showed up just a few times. This chain's CDR3 is CATSQGGGASTQYF. In DNA, the CDR3 is TGTGCCACCAGTCAAGGCGGGGGGGCGAGTACGCAGTATTTT. V and J are TRBV24-1 and TRBJ2-3, with TRBD2 identical over 9 bases. CDR3 size: 14 residues. Germline CDR1 reads KGHDR; CDR2 reads SFDVKD. The ends lost 6 bases at V and 8 bases at J; junction bases unmatched: 8.